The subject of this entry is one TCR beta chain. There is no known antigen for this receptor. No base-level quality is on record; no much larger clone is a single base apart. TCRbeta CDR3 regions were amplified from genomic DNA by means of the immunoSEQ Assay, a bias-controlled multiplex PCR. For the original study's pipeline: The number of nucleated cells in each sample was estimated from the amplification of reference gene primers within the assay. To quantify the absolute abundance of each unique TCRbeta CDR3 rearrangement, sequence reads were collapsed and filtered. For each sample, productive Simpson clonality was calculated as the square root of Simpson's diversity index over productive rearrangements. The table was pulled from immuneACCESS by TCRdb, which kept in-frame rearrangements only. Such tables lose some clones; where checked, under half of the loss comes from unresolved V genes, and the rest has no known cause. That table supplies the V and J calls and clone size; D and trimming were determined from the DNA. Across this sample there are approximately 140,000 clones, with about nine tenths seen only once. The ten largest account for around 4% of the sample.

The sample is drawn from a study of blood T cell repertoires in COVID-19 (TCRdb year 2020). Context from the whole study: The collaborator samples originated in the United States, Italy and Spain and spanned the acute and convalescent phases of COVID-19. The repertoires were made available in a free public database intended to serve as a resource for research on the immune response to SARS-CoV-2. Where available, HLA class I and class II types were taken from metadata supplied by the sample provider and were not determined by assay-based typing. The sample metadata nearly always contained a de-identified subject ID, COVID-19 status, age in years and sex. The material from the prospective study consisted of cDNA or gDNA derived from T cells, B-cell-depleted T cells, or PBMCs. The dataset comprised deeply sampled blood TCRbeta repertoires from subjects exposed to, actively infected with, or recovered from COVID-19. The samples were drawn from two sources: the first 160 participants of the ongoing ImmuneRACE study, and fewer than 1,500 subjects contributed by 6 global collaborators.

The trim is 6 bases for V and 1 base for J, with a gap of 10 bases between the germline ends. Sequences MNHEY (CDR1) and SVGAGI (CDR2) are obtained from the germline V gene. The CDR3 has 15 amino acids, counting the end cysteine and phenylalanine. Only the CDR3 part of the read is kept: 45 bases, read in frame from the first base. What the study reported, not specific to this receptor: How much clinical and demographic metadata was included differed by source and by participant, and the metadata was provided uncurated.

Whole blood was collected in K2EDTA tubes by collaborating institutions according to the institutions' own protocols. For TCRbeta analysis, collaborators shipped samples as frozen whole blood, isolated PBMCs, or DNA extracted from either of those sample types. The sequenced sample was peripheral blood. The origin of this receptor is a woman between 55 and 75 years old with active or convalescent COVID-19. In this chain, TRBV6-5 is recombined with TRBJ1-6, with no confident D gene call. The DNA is TGTGCCAGCAGCTCTAGCGGGTCCTATAATTCACCCCTCCACTTT. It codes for CASSSSGSYNSPLHF.